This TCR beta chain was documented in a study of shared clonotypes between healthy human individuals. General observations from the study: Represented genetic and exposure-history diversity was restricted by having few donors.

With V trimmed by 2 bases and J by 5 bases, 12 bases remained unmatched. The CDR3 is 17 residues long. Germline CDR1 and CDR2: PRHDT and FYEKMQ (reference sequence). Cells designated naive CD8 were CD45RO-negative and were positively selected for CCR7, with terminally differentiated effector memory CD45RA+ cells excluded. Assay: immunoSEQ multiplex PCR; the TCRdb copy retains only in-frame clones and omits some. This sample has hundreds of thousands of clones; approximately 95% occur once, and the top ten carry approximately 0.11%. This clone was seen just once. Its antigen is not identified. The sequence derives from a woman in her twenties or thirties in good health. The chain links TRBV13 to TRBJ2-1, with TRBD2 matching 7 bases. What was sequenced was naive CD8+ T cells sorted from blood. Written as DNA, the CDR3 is TGTGCCAGCAGCTTAAGTCGTCGGGGAGGGCCCGACAATGAGCAGTTCTTC. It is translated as CASSLSRRGGPDNEQFF.